This entry lists 8 T cell receptor beta chains sequenced from one sample in a study of cytomegalovirus exposure and HLA in healthy donors. Use of 60 Vbeta and 13 Jbeta primers characterized the PCR. The data were produced by immunoSEQ multiplex PCR, yet TCRdb's version contains in-frame clones alone and is incomplete. The profile shows 150,000 or so clones, around 79% of them singletons. The material sequenced was PBMCs. The origin of the receptors is a man aged 18 to 29 in good health and CMV-seronegative.

V and J are TRBV4-1 and TRBJ2-3; tentative D call: TRBD1 (5 bases). The V and J ends lost 2 bases and 4 bases respectively, with 7 bases between them. The CDR3 contains 13 residues. Per germline, CDR1 MGHRA and CDR2 YSYEKL. The CDR3 nucleotides are TGCGCCAGCAGCCAACCAGGGCCAGATACGCAGTATTTT. This translates into CASSQPGPDTQYF.

The chain is built from TRBV27 and TRBJ1-6; D gene ambiguous. The CDR3 contains 13 residues. Trimming removed 7 bases at V and 5 bases at J, with 9 bases between. Germline V CDR1 and CDR2: MNHEY, SMNVEV (reference sequence). The CDR3 bases are TGTGCCAGCACCTGGGCGAATAATTCACCCCTCCACTTT. Its translation: CASTWANNSPLHF.

V usage is TRBV5-1 and J usage is TRBJ2-1; 11 bases line up with TRBD2. J gave up 8 bases and V 4 bases, and 14 bases lay outside the gene matches. Germline CDR1 and CDR2: SGHRS and YFSETQ. This CDR3 region has 17 residues. Written as DNA, the CDR3 is TGCGCCAGCAGCCTGGGGGTACTAGCGGGGGCCCGAGATGAGCAGTTCTTC. It translates to CASSLGVLAGARDEQFF. Full variable domain (outside the CDR3, taken from reference TRBV5-1 and TRBJ2-1): KAGVTQTPRYLIKTRGQQVTLSCSPISGHRSVSWYQQTPGQGLQFLFEYFSETQRNKGNFPGRFSGRQFSNSRSEMNVSTLELGDSALYLCASSLGVLAGARDEQFFGPGTRLTVL.

The chain couples TRBV19 to TRBJ1-1, with D possibly TRBD1 on 6 matching bases. The germline V and J ends were trimmed by 2 bases and 4 bases, with 11 bases remaining between them. Germline V CDR1 and CDR2: LNHDA, SQIVND (reference sequence). CDR3 length equals 14 residues. The CDR3 nucleotides read TGTGCCAGTAGTATACATACAGGGATCACTGAAGCTTTCTTT. It specifies CASSIHTGITEAFF.

The chain employs TRBV6-5 and TRBJ2-1, with 7 bases identical to TRBD1. From germline, CDR1 is MNHEY and CDR2 SVGAGI. V was pared by 0 bases and J by 0 bases, with 2 bases of the junction left unmatched. The CDR3 is 16 amino acids. The CDR3 protein is CASSYSWTGSYNEQFF. CDR3 DNA: TGTGCCAGCAGTTACTCGTGGACAGGCTCCTACAATGAGCAGTTCTTC.

This clone showed up just once. The CDR3 nucleotides are TGTGCCAGCAGTAGCCCAGACAGTCATGAAGCTTTCTTT. Its protein is CASSSPDSHEAFF. V and J are TRBV6-5 and TRBJ1-1; a possible D gene is TRBD1 (5 bases). CDR1 and CDR2 from the germline V gene are MNHEY and SVGAGI. The CDR3 runs to 13 residues. V gave up 5 bases and J gave up 7 bases, with 14 bases separating them.

The rearrangement links TRBV4-1 to TRBJ1-2; a weak D match, TRBD1 (6 bases). This CDR3 is built from 15 residues. Trimming removed 4 bases at V and 8 bases at J, with 20 bases between. Per germline, CDR1 MGHRA and CDR2 YSYEKL. The CDR3 sequence is CASSPNSGGPGGYTF. In DNA form, the CDR3 reads TGCGCCAGCAGCCCCAATTCGGGGGGCCCGGGAGGCTACACCTTC.

The J gene is TRBJ1-5, the V gene TRBV6-1; D is possibly TRBD1 (5 bases). The germline gives CDR1 MNHNS, CDR2 SASEGT. Trimming removed 0 bases at V and 4 bases at J, with 16 bases between. The length of the CDR3 is 17 residues. The CDR3: CASSEAPGKGWNQPQHF. The CDR3 DNA reads TGTGCCAGCAGTGAAGCGCCAGGGAAAGGGTGGAATCAGCCCCAGCATTTT.